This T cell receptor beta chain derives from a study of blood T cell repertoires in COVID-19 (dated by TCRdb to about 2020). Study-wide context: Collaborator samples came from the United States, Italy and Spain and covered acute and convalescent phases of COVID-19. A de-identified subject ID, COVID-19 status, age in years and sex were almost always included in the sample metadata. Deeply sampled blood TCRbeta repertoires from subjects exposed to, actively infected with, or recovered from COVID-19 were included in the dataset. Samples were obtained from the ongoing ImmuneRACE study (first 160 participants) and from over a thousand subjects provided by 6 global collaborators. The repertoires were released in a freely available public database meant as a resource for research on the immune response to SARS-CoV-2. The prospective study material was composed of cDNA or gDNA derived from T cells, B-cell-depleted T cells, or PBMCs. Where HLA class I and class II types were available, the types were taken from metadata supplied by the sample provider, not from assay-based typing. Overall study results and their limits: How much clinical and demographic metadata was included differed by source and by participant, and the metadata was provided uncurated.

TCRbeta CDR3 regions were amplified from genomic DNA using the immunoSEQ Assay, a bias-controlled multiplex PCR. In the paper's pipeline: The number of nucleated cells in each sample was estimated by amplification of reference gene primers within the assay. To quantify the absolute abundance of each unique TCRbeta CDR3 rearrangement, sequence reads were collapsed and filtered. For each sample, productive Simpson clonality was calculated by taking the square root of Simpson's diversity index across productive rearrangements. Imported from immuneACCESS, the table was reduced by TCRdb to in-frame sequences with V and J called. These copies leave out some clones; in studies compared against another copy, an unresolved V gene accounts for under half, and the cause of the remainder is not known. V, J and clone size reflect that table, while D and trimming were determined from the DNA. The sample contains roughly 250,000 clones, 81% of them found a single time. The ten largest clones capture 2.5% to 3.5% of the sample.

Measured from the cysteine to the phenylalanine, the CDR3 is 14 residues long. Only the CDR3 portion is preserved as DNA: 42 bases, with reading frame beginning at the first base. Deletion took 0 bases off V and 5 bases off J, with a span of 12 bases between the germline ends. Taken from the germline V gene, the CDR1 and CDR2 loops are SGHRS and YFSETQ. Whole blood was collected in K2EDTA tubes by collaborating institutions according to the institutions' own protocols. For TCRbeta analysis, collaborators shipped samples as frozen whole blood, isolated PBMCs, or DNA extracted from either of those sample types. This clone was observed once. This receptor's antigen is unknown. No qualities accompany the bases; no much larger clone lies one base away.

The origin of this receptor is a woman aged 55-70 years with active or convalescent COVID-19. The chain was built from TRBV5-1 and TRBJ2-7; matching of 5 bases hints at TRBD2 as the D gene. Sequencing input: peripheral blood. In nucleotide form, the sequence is TGCGCCAGCAGCTTGGAGCCGGGGTCGGACGAGCAGTACTTC. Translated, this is CASSLEPGSDEQYF.